The 15 T cell receptor beta chains reported below all come from one sample, sequenced in a study of blood T cell repertoires in COVID-19. Only in-frame clones appear in the TCRdb table, and some are missing; sequencing was by immunoSEQ multiplex PCR. The sample includes about 170,000 clones, more than 85% of them seen just once. Sample: peripheral blood. The receptors were gathered from an elderly woman in a cohort sampled during active or convalescent COVID-19.

The rearrangement uses TRBV5-1 and TRBJ2-3; TRBD2 is a possible D gene (6 bases). The CDR3 is 15 residues long. Trimming stripped 5 bases from V and 0 bases from J, with 13 bases between. The germline CDR1 and CDR2 sequences are SGHRS and YFSETQ. The DNA for the CDR3 is TGCGCCAGCAGTATTTGGGGGAGGAGCACAGATACGCAGTATTTT. Protein product: CASSIWGRSTDTQYF.

This sequence joins TRBV18 and TRBJ2-7; weak D call: TRBD1 (6 bases). The CDR3 spans 14 residues. CDR1 is KGHSH, CDR2 LQKENI, per germline. The ends were cut back, 4 bases at V and 2 bases at J, with 12 bases in the middle. The CDR3 loop is CASSRRGTPYEQYV. In DNA, the CDR3 is TGTGCCAGCTCACGCAGGGGCACCCCCTACGAGCAGTACGTC.

The chain recombines TRBV28 with TRBJ1-2; 9 nucleotides match TRBD1. After removal of 7 bases from V and 8 bases from J, the junction contained 11 bases not matched to a gene. CDR3 length equals 14 residues. Germline lookup yields CDR1 MDHEN and CDR2 SYDVKM. CDR3: CASMLNRGLEGYTF. Written as DNA, the CDR3 is TGTGCCAGCATGCTAAACAGGGGGCTGGAAGGCTACACCTTC.

The CDR3 loop is CASSGQESTNYGYTF. In DNA form, the CDR3 reads TGTGCCAGTTCGGGACAGGAAAGCACTAACTATGGCTACACCTTC. This chain joins TRBV28 and TRBJ1-2, with 8 positions matching TRBD1. The germline gives CDR1 MDHEN, CDR2 SYDVKM. CDR3 size: 15 residues. V trimming: 9 bases; J trimming: 0 bases; junction bases outside the gene matches: 9.

This rearrangement joins TRBV5-4 to TRBJ1-1; TRBD1 aligns across 7 bases. Germline CDR1 SGHNT, CDR2 YYREEE (reference sequence). V trimming: 1 base; J trimming: 10 bases; junction bases outside the gene matches: 7. The CDR3 sequence is 13 residues long. In nucleotides, the CDR3 is TGTGCCAGCAGCTTGAGGGGGCGTGTCGGAGCTTTCTTT. It yields the protein CASSLRGRVGAFF.

V and J are TRBV21-1 and TRBJ2-1; whether TRBD2, the table's D call, matches the DNA was not checked. TRBV21-1 is recorded as a pseudogene. This CDR3 comprises 15 residues. The CDR3 coding sequence is TGTGCCAGCCGGCGGGCGGGACCTTCCTACAATGAGCAGTTCTTC. This translates into CASRRAGPSYNEQFF.

This clone was counted once. The chain links TRBV7-9 to TRBJ2-2, with 9 bases that match TRBD2. Germline values: CDR1 SEHNR, CDR2 FQNEAQ (reference sequence). The CDR3 has 17 residues. Trimming removed 1 base from V and 4 bases from J; junction bases left unmatched: 7. In DNA, the CDR3 is TGTGCCAGCAGCTTAGACGCGGCTAGCGGGGTCACCGGGGAGCTGTTTTTT. This translates into CASSLDAASGVTGELFF.

The rearrangement links TRBV5-5 to TRBJ2-7; 8 nucleotides line up with TRBD1. The CDR3 extends over 17 amino acids. Germline V CDR1 and CDR2: SGHKS, YYEKEE (reference sequence). Germline trimming cut 0 bases from V and 0 bases from J; bases unmatched to any gene: 8. The CDR3 DNA follows: TGTGCCAGCAGCTTGGACAGGGGGGACACCAACTCCTACGAGCAGTACTTC. This sequence encodes CASSLDRGDTNSYEQYF.

V is TRBV9 and J is TRBJ2-7, with 10 bases matching TRBD1. Germline CDR1 SGDLS, CDR2 YYNGEE. This CDR3 is 16 amino acids long. Trimming removed 0 bases from V and 4 bases from J; junction bases left unmatched: 7. The CDR3 DNA reads as TGTGCCAGCAGCGTAGTCGATCGGACAGGGGGATACGAGCAGTACGTC. This codes for CASSVVDRTGGYEQYV.

This clone was picked up one time. CDR3 region: CASNRGGYNEQFF. Written as DNA, the CDR3 is TGTGCCAGCAATCGGGGGGGATACAATGAGCAGTTCTTC. This chain joins TRBV2 and TRBJ2-1, with TRBD2 identical over 8 bases. V gave up 7 bases and J gave up 4 bases; unmatched junction bases: 3. The CDR3 is 13 amino acids. Looked up from germline, CDR1 is SNHLY and CDR2 is FYNNEI. Together with reference TRBV2 and TRBJ2-1, the CDR3 gives the full variable domain: EPEVTQTPSHQVTQMGQEVILRCVPISNHLYFYWYRQILGQKVEFLVSFYNNEISEKSEIFDDQFSVERPDGSNFTLKIRSTKLEDSAMYFCASNRGGYNEQFFGPGTRLTVL.

V gene TRBV5-6 combines with J gene TRBJ2-7, with TRBD1 matching 7 bases. Per the germline V gene, CDR1 is SGHDT and CDR2 is YYEEEE. J lost 2 bases, V lost 3 bases, and 5 bases had no gene match. The length of the CDR3 is 14 residues. The CDR3 coding sequence is TGTGCCAGCAGCTCGCAACAGGGGACCTACGAGCAGTACTTC. Protein product: CASSSQQGTYEQYF. Based on the CDR3 plus reference TRBV5-6 and TRBJ2-7, the full variable domain is DAGVTQSPTHLIKTRGQQVTLRCSPKSGHDTVSWYQQALGQGPQFIFQYYEEEERQRGNFPDRFSGHQFPNYSSELNVNALLLGDSALYLCASSSQQGTYEQYFGPGTRLTVT.

The V and J genes are TRBV20-1 and TRBJ2-1; D gene unclear. The CDR3 loop spans 11 amino acids. Trimming pared 7 bases from V and 12 bases from J, leaving 16 bases between. Germline CDR1 DFQATT, CDR2 SNEGSKA (reference sequence). The CDR3 sequence is CSGTRQAMQFF. The DNA of the CDR3 is TGCAGTGGAACCAGGCAGGCCATGCAGTTCTTC.

The chain carries TRBV9 and TRBJ1-2; perhaps TRBD1 as D (5 bases). This CDR3 is 15 amino acids long. The germline gives CDR1 SGDLS, CDR2 YYNGEE. Between the trimmed V and J ends, which lost 1 base and 0 bases, there was a span of 10 bases. The CDR3 DNA reads TGTGCCAGCAGCGTATACAGGTCTACTAACTATGGCTACACCTTC. Residues: CASSVYRSTNYGYTF.

This CDR3 reads CSADRGLDETQYF. CDR3 sequence (DNA): TGCAGCGCGGACAGGGGGCTCGACGAGACCCAGTACTTC. This chain links TRBV29-1 with TRBJ2-5, with TRBD1 matching 11 bases. J lost 5 bases, V lost 7 bases, and 6 bases had no gene match. This CDR3 has 13 residues. The germline V gene has CDR1 SQVTM and CDR2 ANQGSEA.

This chain joins TRBV3-1 (or the pseudogene TRBV3-2) and TRBJ2-6, with 7 bases aligning to TRBD1. V lost 2 bases to trimming and J lost 3 bases; unmatched junction nucleotides: 4. The CDR3 has 16 residues. The germline V gene encodes CDR1 LGHDT and CDR2 YNNKEL (reference sequence). CDR3 region: CASSQTGEGGANVLTF. The CDR3 region has the DNA TGTGCCAGCAGCCAAACAGGGGAAGGTGGGGCCAACGTCCTGACTTTC.